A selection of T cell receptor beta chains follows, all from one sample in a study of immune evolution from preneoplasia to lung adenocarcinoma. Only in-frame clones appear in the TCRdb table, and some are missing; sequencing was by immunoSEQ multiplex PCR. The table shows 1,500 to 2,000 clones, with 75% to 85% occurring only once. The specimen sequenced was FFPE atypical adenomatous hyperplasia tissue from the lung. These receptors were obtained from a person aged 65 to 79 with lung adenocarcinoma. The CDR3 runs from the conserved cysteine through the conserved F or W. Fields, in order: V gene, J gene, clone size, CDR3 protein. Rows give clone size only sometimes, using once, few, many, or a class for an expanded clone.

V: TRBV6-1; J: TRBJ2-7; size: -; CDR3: CASSEWSNRGNEQYF
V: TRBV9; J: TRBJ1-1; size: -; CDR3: CASRKGDFNTEAFF
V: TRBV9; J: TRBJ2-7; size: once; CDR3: CASSVGLRGGAPYEQYF
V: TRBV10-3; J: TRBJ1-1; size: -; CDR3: CAISESGQITEAFF
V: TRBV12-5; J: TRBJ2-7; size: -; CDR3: CASGLGQGTEQYF
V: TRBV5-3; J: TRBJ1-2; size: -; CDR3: CASSFSENYGYTF
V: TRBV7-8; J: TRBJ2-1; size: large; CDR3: CASSLAQDNEQFF
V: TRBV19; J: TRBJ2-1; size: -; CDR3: CASSPGANEQFF
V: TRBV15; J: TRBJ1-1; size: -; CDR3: CATKVAGGGTEAFF
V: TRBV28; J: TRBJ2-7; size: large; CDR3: CASRGLGAWEQYF
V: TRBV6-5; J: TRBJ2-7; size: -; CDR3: CASRLGPYYEQYF
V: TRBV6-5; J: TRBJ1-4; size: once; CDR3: CASSRGGVREKLFF
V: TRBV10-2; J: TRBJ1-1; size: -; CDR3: CASSVRRRGNTEAFF
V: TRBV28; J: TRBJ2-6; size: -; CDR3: CASSQGAQGANVLTF
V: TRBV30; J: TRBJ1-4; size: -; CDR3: CALRRESNEKLFF
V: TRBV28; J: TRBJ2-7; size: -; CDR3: CASSLWSGGVYEQYF